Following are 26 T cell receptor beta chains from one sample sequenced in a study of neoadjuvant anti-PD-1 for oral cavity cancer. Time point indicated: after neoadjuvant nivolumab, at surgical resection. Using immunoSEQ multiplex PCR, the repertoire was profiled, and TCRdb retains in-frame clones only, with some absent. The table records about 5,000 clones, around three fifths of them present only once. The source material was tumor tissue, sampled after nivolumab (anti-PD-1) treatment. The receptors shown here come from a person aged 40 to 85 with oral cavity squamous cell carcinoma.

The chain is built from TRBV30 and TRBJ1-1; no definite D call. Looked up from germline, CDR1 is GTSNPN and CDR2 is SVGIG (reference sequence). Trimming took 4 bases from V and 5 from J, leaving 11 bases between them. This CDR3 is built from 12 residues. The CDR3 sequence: CAWTPGRTEAFF. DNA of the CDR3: TGTGCCTGGACACCTGGGAGGACTGAAGCTTTCTTT.

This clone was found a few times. The DNA of the CDR3 is TGTGCCAGCAGCTTAGGCTCGGGGTTAAATGAGCAGTTCTTC. Its protein is CASSLGSGLNEQFF. The J gene is TRBJ2-1, the V gene TRBV11-2; maybe TRBD2 (5 bases). Per the germline V gene, CDR1 is SGHAT and CDR2 is FQNNGV. V lost 1 base and J 7 bases, leaving 11 bases between the germline ends. The CDR3 length is 14 residues.

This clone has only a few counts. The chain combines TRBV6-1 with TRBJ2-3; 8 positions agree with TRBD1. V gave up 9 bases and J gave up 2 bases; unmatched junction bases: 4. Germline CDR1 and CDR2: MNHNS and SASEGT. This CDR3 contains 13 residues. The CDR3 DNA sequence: TGTGCCAGTGGGGACAGGACCACAGATACGCAGTATTTT. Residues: CASGDRTTDTQYF.

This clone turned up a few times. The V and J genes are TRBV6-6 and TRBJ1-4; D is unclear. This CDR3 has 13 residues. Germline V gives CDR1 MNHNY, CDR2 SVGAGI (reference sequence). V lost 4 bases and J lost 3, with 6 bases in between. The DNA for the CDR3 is TGTGCCAGCAGTTTGGCAGCTAATGAAAAACTGTTTTTT. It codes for CASSLAANEKLFF.

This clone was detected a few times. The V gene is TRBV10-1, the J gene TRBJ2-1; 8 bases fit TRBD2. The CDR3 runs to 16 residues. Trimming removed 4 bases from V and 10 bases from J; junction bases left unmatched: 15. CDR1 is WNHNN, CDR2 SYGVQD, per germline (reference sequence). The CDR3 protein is CASSGLNLGLAREQFF. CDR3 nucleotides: TGCGCCAGCAGTGGGCTTAATCTCGGACTAGCTAGGGAGCAGTTCTTC.

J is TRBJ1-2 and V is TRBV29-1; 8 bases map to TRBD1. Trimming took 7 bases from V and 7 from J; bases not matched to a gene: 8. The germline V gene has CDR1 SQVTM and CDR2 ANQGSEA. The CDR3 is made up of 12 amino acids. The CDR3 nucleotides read TGCAGCGACACGACAGGGGCGGGTGGCTACACCTTC. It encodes CSDTTGAGGYTF.

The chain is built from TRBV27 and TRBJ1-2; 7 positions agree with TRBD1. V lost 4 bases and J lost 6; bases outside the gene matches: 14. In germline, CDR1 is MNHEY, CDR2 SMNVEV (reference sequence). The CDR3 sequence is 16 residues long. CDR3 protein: CASSSGTATRRHGYTF. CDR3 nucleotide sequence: TGTGCCAGCAGTTCCGGGACAGCCACTAGGCGTCATGGCTACACCTTC.

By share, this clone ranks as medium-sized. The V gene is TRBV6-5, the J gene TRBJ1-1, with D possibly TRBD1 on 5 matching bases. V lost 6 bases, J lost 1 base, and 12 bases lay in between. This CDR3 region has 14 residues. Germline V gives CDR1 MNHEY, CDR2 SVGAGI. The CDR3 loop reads CASRSGLGNTEAFF. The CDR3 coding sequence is TGTGCCAGCAGGTCGGGACTCGGGAACACTGAAGCTTTCTTT.

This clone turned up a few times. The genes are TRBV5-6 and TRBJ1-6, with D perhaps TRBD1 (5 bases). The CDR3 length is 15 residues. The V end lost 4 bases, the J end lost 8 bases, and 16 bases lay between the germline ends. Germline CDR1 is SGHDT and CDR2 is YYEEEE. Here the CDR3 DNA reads TGTGCCAGCAGCCTCGGAGGGACGTTTGATTCACCCCTCCACTTT. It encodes CASSLGGTFDSPLHF.

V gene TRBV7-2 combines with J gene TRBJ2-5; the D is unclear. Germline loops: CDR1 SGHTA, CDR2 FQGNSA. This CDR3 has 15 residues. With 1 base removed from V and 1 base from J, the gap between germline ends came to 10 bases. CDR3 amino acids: CASSLGSTVQETQYF. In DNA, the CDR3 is TGTGCCAGCAGCTTAGGGAGCACCGTCCAAGAGACCCAGTACTTC.

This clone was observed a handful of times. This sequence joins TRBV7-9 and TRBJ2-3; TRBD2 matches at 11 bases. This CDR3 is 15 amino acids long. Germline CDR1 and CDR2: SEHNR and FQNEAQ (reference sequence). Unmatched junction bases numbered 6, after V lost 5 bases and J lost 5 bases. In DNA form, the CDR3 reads TGTGCCAGCAGCCCCGGGACTAGCGGCGGAGATACGCAGTATTTT. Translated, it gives CASSPGTSGGDTQYF.

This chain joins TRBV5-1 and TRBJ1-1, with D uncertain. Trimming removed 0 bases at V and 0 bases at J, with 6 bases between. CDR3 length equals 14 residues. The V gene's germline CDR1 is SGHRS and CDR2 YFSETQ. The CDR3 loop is CASSLGRLNTEAFF. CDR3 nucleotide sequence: TGCGCCAGCAGCTTGGGGCGGCTGAACACTGAAGCTTTCTTT.

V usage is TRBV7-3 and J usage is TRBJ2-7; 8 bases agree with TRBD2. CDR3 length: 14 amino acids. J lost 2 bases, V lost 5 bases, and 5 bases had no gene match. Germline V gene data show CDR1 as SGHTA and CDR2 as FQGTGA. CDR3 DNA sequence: TGTGCCAGCAGCCCCACTAGCGGAGCCTACGAGCAGTACTTC. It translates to CASSPTSGAYEQYF.

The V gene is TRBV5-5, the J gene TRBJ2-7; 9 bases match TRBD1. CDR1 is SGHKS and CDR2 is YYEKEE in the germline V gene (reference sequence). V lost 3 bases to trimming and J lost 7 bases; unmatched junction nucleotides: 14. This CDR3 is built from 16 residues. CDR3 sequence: CASSSQGANNLNEQYF. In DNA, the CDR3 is TGTGCCAGCAGCTCACAGGGGGCCAATAATCTTAATGAGCAGTACTTC. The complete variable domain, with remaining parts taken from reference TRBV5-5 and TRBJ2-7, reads DAGVTQSPTHLIKTRGQQVTLRCSPISGHKSVSWYQQVLGQGPQFIFQYYEKEERGRGNFPDRFSARQFPNYSSELNVNALLLGDSALYLCASSSQGANNLNEQYFGPGTRLTVT.

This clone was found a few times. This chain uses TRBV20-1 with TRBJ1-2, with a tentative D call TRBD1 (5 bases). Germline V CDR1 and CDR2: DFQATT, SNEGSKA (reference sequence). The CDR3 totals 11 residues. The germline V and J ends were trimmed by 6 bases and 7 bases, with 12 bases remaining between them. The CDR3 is CSAWGGSGYTF. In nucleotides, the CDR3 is TGCAGTGCCTGGGGGGGGAGTGGCTACACCTTC.

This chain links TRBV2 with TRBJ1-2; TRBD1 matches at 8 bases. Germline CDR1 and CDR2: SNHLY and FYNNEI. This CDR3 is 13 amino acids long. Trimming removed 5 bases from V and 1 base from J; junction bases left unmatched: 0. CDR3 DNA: TGTGCCAGCAGTACAGGGGGTAACTATGGCTACACCTTC. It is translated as CASSTGGNYGYTF.

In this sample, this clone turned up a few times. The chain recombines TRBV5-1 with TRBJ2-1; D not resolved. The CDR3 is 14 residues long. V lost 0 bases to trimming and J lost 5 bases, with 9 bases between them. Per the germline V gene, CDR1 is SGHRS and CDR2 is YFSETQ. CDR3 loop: CASSLAAANNEQFF. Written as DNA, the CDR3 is TGCGCCAGCAGCTTGGCAGCAGCGAACAATGAGCAGTTCTTC.

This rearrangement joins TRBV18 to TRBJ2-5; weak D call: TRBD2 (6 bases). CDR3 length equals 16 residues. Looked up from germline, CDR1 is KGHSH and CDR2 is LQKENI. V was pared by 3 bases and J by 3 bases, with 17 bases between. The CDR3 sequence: CASSPRGGPGKETQYF. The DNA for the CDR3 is TGTGCCAGCTCACCTCGGGGAGGACCAGGCAAAGAGACCCAGTACTTC.

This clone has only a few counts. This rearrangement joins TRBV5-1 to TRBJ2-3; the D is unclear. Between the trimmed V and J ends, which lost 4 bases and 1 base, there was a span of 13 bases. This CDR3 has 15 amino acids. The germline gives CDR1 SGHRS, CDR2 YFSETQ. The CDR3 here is CASSPLRPGTDTQYF. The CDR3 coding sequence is TGCGCCAGCAGCCCCTTGAGGCCGGGCACAGATACGCAGTATTTT.

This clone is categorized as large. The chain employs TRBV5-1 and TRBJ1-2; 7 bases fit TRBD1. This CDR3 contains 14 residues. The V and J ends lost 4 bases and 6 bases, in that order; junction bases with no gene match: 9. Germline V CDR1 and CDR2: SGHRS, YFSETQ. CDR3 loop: CASSAMTGMNGYTF. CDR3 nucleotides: TGCGCCAGCAGCGCCATGACAGGGATGAATGGCTACACCTTC.

The CDR3 DNA reads as TGTGCCACCAGCAGAGATTACCGCGGGATCCCCCAAGAGACCCAGTACTTC. Amino acids: CATSRDYRGIPQETQYF. This sequence joins TRBV15 and TRBJ2-5; weak D call: TRBD2 (6 bases). The V gene lost 0 bases and the J gene lost 1 base, with 15 bases spanning the gap. The germline V gene has CDR1 LNHNV and CDR2 YYDKDF (reference sequence). The CDR3 has 17 residues.

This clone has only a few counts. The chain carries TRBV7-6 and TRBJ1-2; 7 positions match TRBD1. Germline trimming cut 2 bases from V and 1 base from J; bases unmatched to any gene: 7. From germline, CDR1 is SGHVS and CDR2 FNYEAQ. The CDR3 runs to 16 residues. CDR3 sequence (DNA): TGTGCCAGCAGCTTATTTCGAGGGGGCAGTAACTATGGCTACACCTTC. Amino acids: CASSLFRGGSNYGYTF. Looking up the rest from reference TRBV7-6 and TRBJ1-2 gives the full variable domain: GAGVSQSPRYKVTKRGQDVALRCDPISGHVSLYWYRQALGQGPEFLTYFNYEAQQDKSGLPNDRFSAERPEGSISTLTIQRTEQRDSAMYRCASSLFRGGSNYGYTFGSGTRLTVV.

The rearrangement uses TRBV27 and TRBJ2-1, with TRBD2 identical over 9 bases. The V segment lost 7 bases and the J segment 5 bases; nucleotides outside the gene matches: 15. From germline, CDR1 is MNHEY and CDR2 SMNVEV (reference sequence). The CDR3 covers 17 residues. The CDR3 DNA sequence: TGTGCCAGCACTACGTTTAGCGGGAGTAAAGGGCACAATGAGCAGTTCTTC. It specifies CASTTFSGSKGHNEQFF.

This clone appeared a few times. The CDR3 sequence is CASSEEGRGGDSGYTF. The CDR3 DNA is TGTGCCAGCAGTGAAGAGGGGCGCGGCGGGGATTCTGGCTACACCTTC. The V gene is TRBV2, the J gene TRBJ1-2, with D maybe TRBD1 (5 bases). Germline CDR1 and CDR2: SNHLY and FYNNEI. Trimming cost V 1 base and J 7 bases, with 19 bases left between them. This CDR3 has 16 residues.

The CDR3: CASSEAGLVYEQYF. DNA for the CDR3: TGTGCCAGCAGTGAAGCTGGACTAGTCTACGAGCAGTACTTC. The rearrangement links TRBV6-1 to TRBJ2-7, with 7 positions matching TRBD2. The CDR3 loop spans 14 amino acids. After removal of 0 bases from V and 3 bases from J, the junction contained 2 bases not matched to a gene. CDR1 and CDR2 from the germline V gene are MNHNS and SASEGT.

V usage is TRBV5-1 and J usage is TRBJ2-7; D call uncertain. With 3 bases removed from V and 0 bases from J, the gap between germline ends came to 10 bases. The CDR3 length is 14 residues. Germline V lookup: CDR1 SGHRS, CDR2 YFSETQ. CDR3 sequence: CASSSDAASYEQYF. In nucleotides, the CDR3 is TGCGCCAGCAGCTCGGACGCCGCCTCCTACGAGCAGTACTTC.